These 15 T cell receptor beta chains originate from one sample sequenced in a study of siplizumab effects on memory and regulatory T cells. Assay: immunoSEQ multiplex PCR; the TCRdb copy retains only in-frame clones and omits some. The sample consists of about 100,000 clones, 75% to 95% of them appearing once. Sequenced material: CD4+ T cells sorted from blood. These receptors were obtained from a human donor in good health. Some clones in this sample may be carry-over from other donors' samples.

V is TRBV6-5 and J is TRBJ1-6, with TRBD1 as a possible D gene (5 bases). V was cut by 5 bases and J by 6 bases, with 14 bases left in between. CDR1 and CDR2 (germline): MNHEY, SVGAGI. The CDR3 totals 15 residues. In DNA form, the CDR3 reads TGTGCCAGCAGTCGAGACAGACTAACTAATTCACCCCTCCACTTT. Translation: CASSRDRLTNSPLHF.

The chain uses TRBV6-6 and TRBJ2-7, with TRBD1 identical over 7 bases. The CDR3 is 10 amino acids. Germline values: CDR1 MNHNY, CDR2 SVGAGI (reference sequence). Germline trimming cut 10 bases from V and 6 bases from J; bases unmatched to any gene: 3. The CDR3 DNA follows: TGTGCCACCGGACAGGCCGAGCAGTACTTC. It codes for CATGQAEQYF.

CDR3 DNA sequence: TGTGCCAGCACAAAGAGCTCCTACGAGCAGTACTTC. Amino acid sequence: CASTKSSYEQYF. The gene calls are TRBV2 and TRBJ2-7; D not resolved. V was pared by 7 bases and J by 0 bases, with 7 bases between. CDR3 size: 12 residues. The germline gives CDR1 SNHLY, CDR2 FYNNEI. Drawing the rest from reference TRBV2 and TRBJ2-7, the complete variable domain is EPEVTQTPSHQVTQMGQEVILRCVPISNHLYFYWYRQILGQKVEFLVSFYNNEISEKSEIFDDQFSVERPDGSNFTLKIRSTKLEDSAMYFCASTKSSYEQYFGPGTRLTVT.

This clone is a singleton in its sample. The chain couples TRBV7-9 to TRBJ2-7, with a possible D match to TRBD1 (6 bases). Trimming left V 5 bases short and J 7 bases short, with 18 bases between. Germline CDR1 reads SEHNR; CDR2 reads FQNEAQ (reference sequence). The CDR3 loop spans 14 amino acids. The CDR3 sequence is CASSRRTDYGEQYF. The DNA of the CDR3 is TGTGCCAGCAGCCGACGGACAGATTACGGGGAGCAGTACTTC.

The chain joins TRBV7-2 to TRBJ2-5, with 13 nucleotides matching TRBD2. The J call may be wrong; the DNA end is better matched by TRBJ2-7. The CDR3 consists of 17 residues. Germline V gives CDR1 SGHTA, CDR2 FQGNSA. The CDR3 protein is CASSSTQLAGGSYEQYF. The DNA of the CDR3 is TGTGCCAGCAGCTCGACCCAACTAGCGGGAGGGTCCTACGAGCAGTACTTC.

The V gene is TRBV20-1, the J gene TRBJ2-1, with D uncertain. CDR3 length: 10 residues. The germline gives CDR1 DFQATT, CDR2 SNEGSKA (reference sequence). V shed 6 bases and J shed 8 bases, with 8 bases lying between them. CDR3 sequence (DNA): TGCAGTGCGAGGTGGGATGAGCAGTTCTTC. Amino acids: CSARWDEQFF.

V and J are TRBV5-4 and TRBJ2-1; the match to TRBD2 covers 9 bases. This CDR3 has 18 amino acids. V was clipped by 1 base and J by 1 base; unmatched bases: 9. Germline V gives CDR1 SGHNT, CDR2 YYREEE (reference sequence). This CDR3 reads CASSLRGGRAISYNEQFF. CDR3 nucleotides: TGTGCCAGCAGCTTGAGGGGCGGGAGGGCCATATCCTACAATGAGCAGTTCTTC.

The chain uses TRBV29-1 and TRBJ1-1, with no clear D. Trimming shortened V by 4 bases and J by 2 bases, and 8 bases separated the two germline ends. The CDR3 loop spans 12 amino acids. Germline values: CDR1 SQVTM, CDR2 ANQGSEA. CDR3 in amino acids: CSVVLGNTEAFF. The CDR3 DNA sequence: TGCAGCGTTGTGTTGGGCAACACTGAAGCTTTCTTT. Drawing the rest from reference TRBV29-1 and TRBJ1-1, the complete variable domain is SAVISQKPSRDICQRGTSLTIQCQVDSQVTMMFWYRQQPGQSLTLIATANQGSEATYESGFVIDKFPISRPNLTFSTLTVSNMSPEDSSIYLCSVVLGNTEAFFGQGTRLTVV.

This rearrangement joins TRBV11-3 to TRBJ2-7; 11 positions match TRBD2. Losses at the gene ends were 5 bases for V and 2 bases for J; bases not matched to a gene: 17. The length of the CDR3 is 19 residues. CDR1 and CDR2 from the germline V gene are SGHNT and YENEEA. The CDR3 loop reads CASSEMGGRASGRTYEQYF. The DNA of the CDR3 is TGTGCCAGCAGCGAGATGGGGGGTAGGGCTAGCGGGAGGACCTACGAGCAGTACTTC.

The J gene is TRBJ1-3, the V gene TRBV5-1, with a possible D match to TRBD1 (5 bases). Germline CDR1 reads SGHRS; CDR2 reads YFSETQ. The CDR3 sequence is 16 residues long. The V gene lost 0 bases and the J gene lost 0 bases, with 10 bases spanning the gap. The CDR3 bases are TGCGCCAGCAGCTTGGACGCAGGGAGCTCTGGAAACACCATATATTTT. Protein sequence: CASSLDAGSSGNTIYF.

A remark on this clone: At the DNA level, this CDR3 is encoded by other sequences in the same sample as well. The CDR3 sequence is CASSFGSPYEQYF. CDR3 in DNA: TGTGCCAGCAGTTTCGGGAGCCCCTACGAGCAGTACTTC. The rearrangement uses TRBV28 and TRBJ2-7, with D perhaps TRBD2 (6 bases). The V end lost 3 bases, the J end lost 2 bases, and 8 bases lay between the germline ends. Looked up from germline, CDR1 is MDHEN and CDR2 is SYDVKM. This CDR3 region has 13 residues.

The gene calls are TRBV13 and TRBJ2-7, with 7 bases that match TRBD1. J gave up 0 bases and V 6 bases, and 5 bases lay outside the gene matches. Germline CDR1 is PRHDT and CDR2 is FYEKMQ (reference sequence). The CDR3 is 14 amino acids. The CDR3 region is CASRKTGSSYEQYF. The CDR3 region has the DNA TGTGCCAGCAGAAAGACAGGGAGCTCCTACGAGCAGTACTTC.

V is TRBV6-1 and J is TRBJ1-5, with D perhaps matching TRBD1 (5 bases). The CDR3 runs to 14 residues. Germline CDR1 and CDR2: MNHNS and SASEGT. The V end lost 11 bases, the J end lost 0 bases, and 14 bases lay between the germline ends. The DNA for the CDR3 is TGTGCCGGCTGTCGCAGGGATAGCAATCAGCCCCAGCATTTT. Its translation is CAGCRRDSNQPQHF.

The rearrangement links TRBV6-5 to TRBJ2-7; D may be TRBD1 or TRBD2 (7 bases each). The CDR3 has 14 amino acids. V was shortened by 6 bases and J by 12 bases, with 24 bases between the two germline ends. Germline V gene data show CDR1 as MNHEY and CDR2 as SVGAGI. The CDR3, as DNA: TGTGCCAGCAGAGACGGGGGGACAGCAGTTCCCTGGTACTTC. Translation gives CASRDGGTAVPWYF.

The chain has TRBV27 and TRBJ1-2, with a possible D match to TRBD1 (6 bases). The CDR3 runs to 15 residues. V shed 4 bases and J shed 6 bases, with 18 bases lying between them. From germline, CDR1 is MNHEY and CDR2 SMNVEV (reference sequence). CDR3 nucleotide sequence: TGTGCCAGCAGTTACCCCGGACAGTCCGTTCATGGCTACACCTTC. Residues: CASSYPGQSVHGYTF.